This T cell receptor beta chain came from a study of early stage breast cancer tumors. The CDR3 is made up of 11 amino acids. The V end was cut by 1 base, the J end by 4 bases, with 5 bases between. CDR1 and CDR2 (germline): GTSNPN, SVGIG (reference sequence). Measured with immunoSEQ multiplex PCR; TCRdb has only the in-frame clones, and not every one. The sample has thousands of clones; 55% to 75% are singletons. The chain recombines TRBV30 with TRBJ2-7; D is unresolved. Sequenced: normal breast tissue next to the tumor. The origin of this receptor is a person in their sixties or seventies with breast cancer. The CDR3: CAWSASYEQYF. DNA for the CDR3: TGTGCCTGGAGTGCCTCTTACGAGCAGTACTTC.